These T cell receptor beta chains were read from a single sample in a study of T cell repertoires in cytomegalovirus infection. One entry per CDR3 protein results from TCRdb running MiXCR on the reads. The data contain nearly 700,000 distinct CDR3 sequences, around 30% of them singletons. Their specific antigens are unknown. The material sequenced was cultured PBMCs, taken from culture after CMV antigen stimulation. All receptors derive from a human donor in good health (CMV status not recorded). Some clones in this sample may be carry-over from other donors' samples. Each CDR3 is given with its conserved first and last residue.

J gene	V gene	CDR3 protein
TRBJ2-1	TRBV6-5	CASSSRLAGGAEQFF
TRBJ2-7	TRBV29-1	CSVGPGSYEQYF
TRBJ2-1	TRBV2	CASTVGGLGEQFF
TRBJ2-7	TRBV6-5	CASSPSVVNYEQYF
TRBJ2-7	TRBV11-2	CASSLQGEWYEQYF
TRBJ2-7	TRBV7-2	CASSPSPGLTYEQYF
TRBJ2-7	TRBV7-9	CASSRWGDEQYF
TRBJ2-2	TRBV6-6	CATHTSGELFF
TRBJ2-1	TRBV7-6	CASSPTPFYNEQFF
TRBJ2-7	TRBV7-8	CASSPHRVLLGTGSSYEQYF
TRBJ2-1	TRBV12-3/TRBV12-4	CASSQTSGRANEQFF
TRBJ2-7	TRBV6-5	CASSYSAGRVSYEQYF
TRBJ1-1	TRBV5-1	CASSLAGQGDTEAFF
TRBJ2-2	TRBV10-3	CAISESSGDRATGELFF
TRBJ2-2	TRBV7-2	CASSRRSSTGELFF
TRBJ2-7	TRBV7-9	CASSLGGDFYEQYF
TRBJ2-7	TRBV12-5	CASGSPGPSKLEQYF
TRBJ2-7	TRBV18	CASSPSVARYEQYF
TRBJ2-1	TRBV10-3	CAISRDFYNEQFF
TRBJ1-1	TRBV7-9	CASSFTGIGNTEAFF
TRBJ2-5	TRBV20-1	CSARDLGSAQETQYF
TRBJ2-3	TRBV11-2	CASSGGGSGRPDTQYF
TRBJ1-4	TRBV18	CASSPDRANEKLFF
TRBJ2-3	TRBV7-6	CASSLGTSGASTDTQYF
TRBJ1-5	TRBV7-2	CASSLEGGYNQPQHF
TRBJ1-2	TRBV7-2	CASSPDRVYGYTF
TRBJ1-6	TRBV4-1	CASSQDYEGSPLHF
TRBJ2-1	TRBV9	CASSLTGTGSSYNEQFF
TRBJ2-1	TRBV6-5	CASRGSPSYNEQFF
TRBJ1-1	TRBV11-2	CASSGETANTEAFF
TRBJ2-5	TRBV7-9	CASSLKEVGGETQYF
TRBJ2-6	TRBV6-2/TRBV6-3	CASSPRGVPGANVLTF
TRBJ2-3	TRBV18	CASSPWSHSSADTQYF
TRBJ1-2	TRBV6-8	CASSYWTGYRSAYGYTF
TRBJ1-1	TRBV28	CASSPSIATGTVNWVNTEAFF
TRBJ1-1	TRBV11-2	CASSFTGRMNTEAFF
TRBJ2-7	TRBV27	CASSLSSPQDEQYF
TRBJ2-7	TRBV7-2	CASSSQGASYEQYF
TRBJ2-7	TRBV10-3	CAISGPGQGKDEQYF
TRBJ2-7	TRBV28	CASSLLGRSYEQYF
TRBJ1-2	TRBV11-2	CASSRDLRADGYTF
TRBJ2-1	TRBV27	CASSFSGTSPYNEQFF
TRBJ2-1	TRBV5-1	CASSLGLAGSLSYNEQFF
TRBJ2-5	TRBV7-2	CASSFGGETQYF
TRBJ2-5	TRBV12-3/TRBV12-4	CASTEWGAGETQYF
TRBJ1-1	TRBV28	CASSLLGPHRAFF
TRBJ2-7	TRBV20-1	CSASSLAESSYEQYF
TRBJ2-7	TRBV5-6	CASSLRTPQDEQYF
TRBJ2-2	TRBV7-6	CASSLVVGELFF
TRBJ1-1	TRBV6-1	CASSEAANTEAFF
TRBJ2-7	TRBV20-1	CSAGVTSGETYEQYF
TRBJ1-4	TRBV19	CASTPRRATTNEKLFF
TRBJ1-3	TRBV7-8	CASSARIRDRRTSGNTIYF
TRBJ2-1	TRBV11-2	CASSLGTGGLNEQFF
TRBJ2-7	TRBV27	CASSRSTHEQYF
TRBJ1-5	TRBV18	CASQGPRNQPQHF
TRBJ1-3	TRBV7-2	CASSLGQRNTIYF